These 22 T cell receptor beta chains share one sample of origin, sequenced in a study of T cell changes during pregnancy in multiple sclerosis. Sequencing was performed with immunoSEQ multiplex PCR; in TCRdb, only in-frame clones are kept and a portion is missing. The repertoire holds tens of thousands of clones, with 90% to 95% as singletons. The material was CD4+ T cells from peripheral blood mononuclear cells, obtained before pregnancy. These receptors were collected from a female donor with multiple sclerosis, enrolled in a pregnancy study.

The chain joins TRBV6-5 to TRBJ1-5, with 10 bases that match TRBD1. Germline values: CDR1 MNHEY, CDR2 SVGAGI. V shed 6 bases and J 0 bases; nucleotides not matched to a gene: 2. The CDR3 consists of 15 residues. As DNA, the CDR3 is TGTGCCAGCAGCCGGACAGGGGGTAGCAATCAGCCCCAGCATTTT. Translation gives CASSRTGGSNQPQHF.

The genes are TRBV30 and TRBJ2-1; 10 nucleotides match TRBD1. Per germline, CDR1 GTSNPN and CDR2 SVGIG (reference sequence). The CDR3 consists of 14 residues. V lost 8 bases, J lost 2 bases, and 6 bases stayed unmatched. The CDR3 DNA is TGTGCCGGCCGGGACAGGGGACCCTACAATGAGCAGTTCTTC. Translation gives CAGRDRGPYNEQFF. Using reference TRBV30 and TRBJ2-1 for the parts outside the CDR3, the full variable domain is SQTIHQWPATLVQPVGSPLSLECTVEGTSNPNLYWYRQAAGRGLQLLFYSVGIGQISSEVPQNLSASRPQDRQFILSSKKLLLSDSGFYLCAGRDRGPYNEQFFGPGTRLTVL.

This sequence joins TRBV15 and TRBJ2-1, with 10 bases identical to TRBD2. Trimming removed 1 base from V and 4 bases from J; junction bases left unmatched: 4. CDR3 length: 16 residues. CDR1 is LNHNV, CDR2 YYDKDF, per germline (reference sequence). The DNA for the CDR3 is TGTGCCACCAGCAGAGTCCGGACTAGCGGTTACAATGAGCAGTTCTTC. Its translation is CATSRVRTSGYNEQFF.

This sequence joins TRBV4-1 and TRBJ2-2; 7 nucleotides match TRBD1. Per germline, CDR1 MGHRA and CDR2 YSYEKL. This CDR3 is built from 17 residues. Losses at the gene ends were 4 bases for V and 4 bases for J; bases not matched to a gene: 12. CDR3 protein: CASSLQTTGTVTGELFF. DNA of the CDR3: TGCGCCAGCAGCCTGCAAACGACAGGGACGGTCACCGGGGAGCTGTTTTTT.

V and J are TRBV6-6 and TRBJ2-3; 7 bases are shared with TRBD1. This CDR3 is 14 amino acids long. Germline V lookup: CDR1 MNHNY, CDR2 SVGAGI (reference sequence). Losses at the gene ends were 7 bases for V and 1 base for J; bases not matched to a gene: 5. CDR3 DNA sequence: TGTGCCAGCACCTTACAGGGGCGCACAGATACGCAGTATTTT. Amino acid sequence: CASTLQGRTDTQYF.

The V gene is TRBV6-4, the J gene TRBJ2-1, with D hard to call. Deletions cut 1 base from V and 6 bases from J, with 7 bases between. In germline, CDR1 is MRHNA, CDR2 SNTAGT. CDR3 size: 13 residues. Here the CDR3 DNA reads TGTGCCAGCAGTGACTGGCCCCCCAATGAGCAGTTCTTC. It specifies CASSDWPPNEQFF.

This sequence joins TRBV6-1 and TRBJ1-6; 7 bases align to TRBD1. This CDR3 contains 13 residues. V gave up 8 bases and J gave up 8 bases; unmatched junction bases: 6. Germline V gene data show CDR1 as MNHNS and CDR2 as SASEGT. CDR3 coding DNA: TGTGCCAGCTGGAAGGGGGCGGATTCACCCCTCCACTTT. This sequence encodes CASWKGADSPLHF.

The table lists this clone with a count of one. The V gene is TRBV15, the J gene TRBJ2-7; 9 bases agree with TRBD2. The CDR3 is 16 amino acids. Per the germline V gene, CDR1 is LNHNV and CDR2 is YYDKDF (reference sequence). The V and J ends lost 5 bases and 5 bases, in that order; junction bases with no gene match: 13. The CDR3 loop reads CATSVLFSGGKNEQYF. The CDR3 DNA reads TGTGCCACCAGCGTACTATTTAGCGGGGGTAAGAACGAGCAGTACTTC.

The V call is TRBV18, the J call TRBJ2-6, with 9 bases matching TRBD1. Germline-derived CDR1 and CDR2 are KGHSH and LQKENI. The CDR3 spans 19 residues. The V gene end was trimmed by 3 bases and the J gene end by 2 bases; junction bases not matched to a gene: 11. CDR3 sequence reads: CASSPRLGTGTPGANVLTF. The CDR3 DNA is TGTGCCAGCTCACCGCGCCTAGGGACAGGGACCCCTGGGGCCAACGTCCTGACTTTC. The full variable domain, its missing parts supplied by reference TRBV18 and TRBJ2-6, is NAGVMQNPRHLVRRRGQEARLRCSPMKGHSHVYWYRQLPEEGLKFMVYLQKENIIDESGMPKERFSAEFPKEGPSILRIQQVVRGDSAAYFCASSPRLGTGTPGANVLTFGAGSRLTVL.

The J gene is TRBJ1-2, the V gene TRBV28; D is unresolved. The CDR3 loop spans 13 amino acids. CDR1 MDHEN and CDR2 SYDVKM come from the germline V gene. V was trimmed by 4 bases and J by 8 bases, leaving 14 bases between them. The CDR3 sequence: CASSSAVVRGYTF. The CDR3 DNA follows: TGTGCCAGCAGTTCCGCCGTAGTGCGCGGCTACACCTTC.

The rearrangement links TRBV19 to TRBJ2-1, with 10 nucleotides matching TRBD2. Germline lookup yields CDR1 LNHDA and CDR2 SQIVND (reference sequence). There are 15 residues in the CDR3. Losses at the gene ends were 10 bases for V and 2 bases for J; bases not matched to a gene: 8. CDR3: CATAVAGGPYNEQFF. In nucleotides, the CDR3 is TGTGCCACCGCTGTAGCGGGGGGCCCCTACAATGAGCAGTTCTTC.

This clone has only one observation. The chain is built from TRBV4-1 and TRBJ1-2, with D hard to call. This CDR3 comprises 14 residues. V lost 2 bases and J lost 2, with 9 bases in between. CDR1 and CDR2 (germline): MGHRA, YSYEKL. The CDR3 loop is CASSQPGFNYGYTF. The CDR3 nucleotides read TGCGCCAGCAGCCAACCGGGGTTCAACTATGGCTACACCTTC.

V usage is TRBV2 and J usage is TRBJ1-5, with 10 bases aligning to TRBD1. Germline V lookup: CDR1 SNHLY, CDR2 FYNNEI. This CDR3 comprises 16 residues. Germline trimming cut 7 bases from V and 3 bases from J; bases unmatched to any gene: 9. CDR3: CASKGQGIMNNQPQHF. CDR3 nucleotides: TGTGCCAGCAAGGGACAGGGGATCATGAACAATCAGCCCCAGCATTTT.

The chain recombines TRBV19 with TRBJ2-1; maybe TRBD2 (6 bases). The CDR3 is 13 amino acids. V was shortened by 6 bases and J by 9 bases, with 15 bases between the two germline ends. Per germline, CDR1 LNHDA and CDR2 SQIVND (reference sequence). The CDR3 DNA sequence: TGTGCCAGTAGCAAGGGGCAGGGAGGTGAGCAGTTCTTC. This sequence encodes CASSKGQGGEQFF. Full variable domain (remainder filled in from reference TRBV19 and TRBJ2-1): DGGITQSPKYLFRKEGQNVTLSCEQNLNHDAMYWYRQDPGQGLRLIYYSQIVNDFQKGDIAEGYSVSREKKESFPLTVTSAQKNPTAFYLCASSKGQGGEQFFGPGTRLTVL.

The chain joins TRBV9 to TRBJ2-2; TRBD2 matches 7 bases. This CDR3 region has 16 residues. Germline V lookup: CDR1 SGDLS, CDR2 YYNGEE. V shed 0 bases, J shed 5 bases, and the junction held 7 bases outside the gene matches. Written as DNA, the CDR3 is TGTGCCAGCAGCGTAGGGGGAGGAGCGGGGACCGGGGAGCTGTTTTTT. Translated: CASSVGGGAGTGELFF. The full variable domain, completed using reference TRBV9 and TRBJ2-2, is DSGVTQTPKHLITATGQRVTLRCSPRSGDLSVYWYQQSLDQGLQFLIQYYNGEERAKGNILERFSAQQFPDLHSELNLSSLELGDSALYFCASSVGGGAGTGELFFGEGSRLTVL.

The rearrangement links TRBV5-1 to TRBJ2-1; the match to TRBD2 covers 10 bases. After removal of 6 bases from V and 9 bases from J, the junction contained 9 bases not matched to a gene. Per germline, CDR1 SGHRS and CDR2 YFSETQ. The CDR3 is 14 residues long. This CDR3 is CASKLTSGSGEQFF. DNA for the CDR3: TGCGCCAGCAAGTTGACTAGCGGGTCCGGTGAGCAGTTCTTC.

This rearrangement joins TRBV2 to TRBJ2-2, with no clear D. Germline V gives CDR1 SNHLY, CDR2 FYNNEI. This CDR3 has 15 residues. V lost 4 bases and J lost 2, with 11 bases in between. In nucleotides, the CDR3 is TGTGCCAGCAGTGTTAAGACAACAAACACCGGGGAGCTGTTTTTT. Translating gives CASSVKTTNTGELFF.

This clone is a singleton in its sample. The chain has TRBV28 and TRBJ2-2; perhaps TRBD1 as D (6 bases). This CDR3 spans 15 amino acids. Germline V gene data show CDR1 as MDHEN and CDR2 as SYDVKM. The V end lost 4 bases, the J end lost 6 bases, and 15 bases lay between the germline ends. The CDR3 region is CASSSTGPLAGELFF. In DNA form, the CDR3 reads TGTGCCAGCAGTTCCACAGGGCCCCTTGCCGGGGAGCTGTTTTTT.

The chain has TRBV5-8 and TRBJ2-7; possible D gene TRBD1, 6 bases. Deletions cut 2 bases from V and 3 bases from J, with 12 bases between. CDR1 is SGHTS, CDR2 YDEGEE, per germline. CDR3 length equals 14 residues. The CDR3 loop is CASSFRGYRYEQYF. As DNA, the CDR3 is TGTGCCAGCAGCTTTAGGGGGTACCGCTACGAGCAGTACTTC.

The gene calls are TRBV6-1 and TRBJ2-7; the D gene is possibly TRBD1 (6 bases). The CDR3 runs 15 residues. CDR1 is MNHNS and CDR2 is SASEGT in the germline V gene. Deletions cut 1 base from V and 0 bases from J, with 10 bases between. The CDR3 nucleotides are TGTGCCAGCAGTGAAGGGCGGACAGCCTCCTACGAGCAGTACTTC. It is translated as CASSEGRTASYEQYF.

V and J are TRBV19 and TRBJ1-2; weak D call: TRBD1 (6 bases). The germline V and J ends were trimmed by 1 base and 7 bases, with 19 bases remaining between them. This CDR3 has 16 amino acids. In germline, CDR1 is LNHDA, CDR2 SQIVND (reference sequence). The CDR3 sequence is CASSIAPRTEHSGYTF. CDR3 nucleotides: TGTGCCAGTAGTATAGCCCCCCGGACAGAGCACAGTGGCTACACCTTC.

This sequence joins TRBV11-2 and TRBJ2-7, with 7 bases fitting TRBD1. After removal of 1 base from V and 6 bases from J, the junction contained 9 bases not matched to a gene. Germline CDR1 and CDR2: SGHAT and FQNNGV. The CDR3 extends over 15 amino acids. CDR3 DNA sequence: TGTGCCAGCAGCTTAGGACCTACAGGGGCGGGCGAGCAGTACTTC. It is translated as CASSLGPTGAGEQYF.